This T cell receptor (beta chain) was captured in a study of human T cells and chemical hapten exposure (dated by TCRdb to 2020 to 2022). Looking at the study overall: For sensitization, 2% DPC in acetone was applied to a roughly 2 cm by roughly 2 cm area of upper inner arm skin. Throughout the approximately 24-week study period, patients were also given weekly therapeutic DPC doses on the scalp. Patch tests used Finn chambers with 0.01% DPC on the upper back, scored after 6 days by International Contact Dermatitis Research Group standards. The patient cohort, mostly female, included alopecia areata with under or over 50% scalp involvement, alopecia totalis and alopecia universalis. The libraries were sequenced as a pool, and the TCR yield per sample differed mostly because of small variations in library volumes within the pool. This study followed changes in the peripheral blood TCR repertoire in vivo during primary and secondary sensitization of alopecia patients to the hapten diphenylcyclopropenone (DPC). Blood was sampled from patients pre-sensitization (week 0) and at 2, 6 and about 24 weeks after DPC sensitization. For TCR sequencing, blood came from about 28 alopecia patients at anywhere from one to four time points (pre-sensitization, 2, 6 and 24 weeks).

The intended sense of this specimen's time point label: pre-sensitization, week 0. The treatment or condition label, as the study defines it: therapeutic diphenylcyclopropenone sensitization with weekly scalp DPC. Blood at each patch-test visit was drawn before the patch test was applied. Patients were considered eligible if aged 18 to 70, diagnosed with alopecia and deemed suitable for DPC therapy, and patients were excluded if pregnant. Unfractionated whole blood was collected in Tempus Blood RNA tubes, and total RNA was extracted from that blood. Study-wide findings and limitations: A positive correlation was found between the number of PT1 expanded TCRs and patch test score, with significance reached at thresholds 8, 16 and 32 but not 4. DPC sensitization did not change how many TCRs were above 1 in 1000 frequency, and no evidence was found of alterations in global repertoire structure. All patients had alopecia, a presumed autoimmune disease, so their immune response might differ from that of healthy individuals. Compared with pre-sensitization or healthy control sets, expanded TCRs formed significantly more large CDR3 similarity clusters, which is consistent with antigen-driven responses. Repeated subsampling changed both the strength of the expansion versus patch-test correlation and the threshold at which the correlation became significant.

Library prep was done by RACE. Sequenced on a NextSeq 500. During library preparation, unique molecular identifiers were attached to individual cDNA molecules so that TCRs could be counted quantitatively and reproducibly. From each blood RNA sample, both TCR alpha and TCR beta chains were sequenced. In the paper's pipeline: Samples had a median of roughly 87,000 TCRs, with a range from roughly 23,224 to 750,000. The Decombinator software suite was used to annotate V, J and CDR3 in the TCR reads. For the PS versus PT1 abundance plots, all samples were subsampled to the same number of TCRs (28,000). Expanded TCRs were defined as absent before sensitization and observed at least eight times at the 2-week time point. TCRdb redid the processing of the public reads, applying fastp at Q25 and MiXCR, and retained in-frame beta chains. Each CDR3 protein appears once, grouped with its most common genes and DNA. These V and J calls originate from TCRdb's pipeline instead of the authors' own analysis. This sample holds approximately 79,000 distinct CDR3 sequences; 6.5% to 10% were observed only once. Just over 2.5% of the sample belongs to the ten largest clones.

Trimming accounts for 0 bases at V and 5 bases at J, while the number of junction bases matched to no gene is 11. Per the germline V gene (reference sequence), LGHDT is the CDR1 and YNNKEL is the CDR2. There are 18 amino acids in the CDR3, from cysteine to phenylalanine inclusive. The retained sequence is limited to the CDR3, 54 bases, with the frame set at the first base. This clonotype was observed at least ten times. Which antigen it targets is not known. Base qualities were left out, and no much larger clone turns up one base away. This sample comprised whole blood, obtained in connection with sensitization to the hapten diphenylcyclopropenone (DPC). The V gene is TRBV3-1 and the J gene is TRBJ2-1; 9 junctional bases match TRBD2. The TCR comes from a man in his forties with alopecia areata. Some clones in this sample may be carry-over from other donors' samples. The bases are TGTGCCAGCAGCCAAGATCTACCAGGGACTAGCCTGCACAATGAGCAGTTCTTC. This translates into CASSQDLPGTSLHNEQFF.